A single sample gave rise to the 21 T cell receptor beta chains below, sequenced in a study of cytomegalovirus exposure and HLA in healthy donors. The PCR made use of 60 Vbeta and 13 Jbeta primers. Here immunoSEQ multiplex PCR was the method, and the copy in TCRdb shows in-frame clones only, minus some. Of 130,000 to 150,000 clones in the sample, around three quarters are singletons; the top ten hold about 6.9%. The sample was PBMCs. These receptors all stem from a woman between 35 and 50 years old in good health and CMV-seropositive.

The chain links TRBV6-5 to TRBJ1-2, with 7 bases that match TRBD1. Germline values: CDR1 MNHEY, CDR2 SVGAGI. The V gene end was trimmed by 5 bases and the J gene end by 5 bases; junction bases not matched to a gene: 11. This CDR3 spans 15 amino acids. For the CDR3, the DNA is TGTGCCAGCAGTCAACAAGGGACAGTCCTTTATGGCTACACCTTC. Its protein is CASSQQGTVLYGYTF.

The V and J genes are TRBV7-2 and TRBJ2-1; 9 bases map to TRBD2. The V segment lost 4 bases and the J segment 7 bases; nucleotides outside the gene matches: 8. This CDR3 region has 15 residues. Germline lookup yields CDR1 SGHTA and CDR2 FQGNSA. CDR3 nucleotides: TGTGCCAGCAGCTCCTACTTAGCGGGGGTTAATGAGCAGTTCTTC. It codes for CASSSYLAGVNEQFF.

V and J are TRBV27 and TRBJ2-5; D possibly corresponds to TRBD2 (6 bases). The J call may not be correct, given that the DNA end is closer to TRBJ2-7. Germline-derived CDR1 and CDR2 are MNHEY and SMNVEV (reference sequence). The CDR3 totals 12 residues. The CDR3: CASSLEGYEQYF. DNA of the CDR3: TGTGCCAGCAGTTTGGAGGGATACGAGCAGTACTTC.

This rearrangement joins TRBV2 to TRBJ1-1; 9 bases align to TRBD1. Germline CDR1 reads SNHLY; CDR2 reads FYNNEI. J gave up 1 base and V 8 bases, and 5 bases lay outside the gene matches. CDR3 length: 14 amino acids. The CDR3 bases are TGTGCCAGCCAAGGACAGGGGACGAACACTGAAGCTTTCTTT. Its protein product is CASQGQGTNTEAFF.

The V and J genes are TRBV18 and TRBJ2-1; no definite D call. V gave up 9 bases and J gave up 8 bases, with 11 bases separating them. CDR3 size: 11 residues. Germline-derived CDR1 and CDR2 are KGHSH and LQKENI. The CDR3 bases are TGTGCCAGTGAGGTCGGAGATGAGCAGTTCTTC. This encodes CASEVGDEQFF.

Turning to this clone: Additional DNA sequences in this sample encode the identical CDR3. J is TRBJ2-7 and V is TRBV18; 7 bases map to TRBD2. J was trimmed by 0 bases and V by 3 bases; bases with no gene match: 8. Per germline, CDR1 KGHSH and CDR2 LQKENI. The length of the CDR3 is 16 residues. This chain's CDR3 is CASSPPPSGYSYEQYF. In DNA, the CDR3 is TGTGCCAGCTCACCTCCTCCTAGCGGCTACTCCTACGAGCAGTACTTC.

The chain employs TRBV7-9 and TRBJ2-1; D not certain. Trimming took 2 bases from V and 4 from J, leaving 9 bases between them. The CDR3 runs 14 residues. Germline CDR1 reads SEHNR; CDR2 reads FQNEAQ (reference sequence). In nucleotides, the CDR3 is TGTGCCAGCAGCTTACTAGTCTTATACAATGAGCAGTTCTTC. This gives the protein CASSLLVLYNEQFF.

Written as DNA, the CDR3 is TGCGCCAGCAGCCAGGTGGACTTGTTCTCCTACAATGAGCAGTTCTTC. Its translation: CASSQVDLFSYNEQFF. The chain recombines TRBV4-1 with TRBJ2-1, with D possibly being TRBD2 (5 bases). The length of the CDR3 is 16 residues. Per germline, CDR1 MGHRA and CDR2 YSYEKL. V was shortened by 3 bases and J by 0 bases, with 12 bases between the two germline ends.

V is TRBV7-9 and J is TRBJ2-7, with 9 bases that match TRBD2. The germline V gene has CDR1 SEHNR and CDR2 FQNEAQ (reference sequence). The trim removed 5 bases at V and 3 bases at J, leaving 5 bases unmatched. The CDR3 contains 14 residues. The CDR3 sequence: CASSATSGLYEQYF. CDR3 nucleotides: TGTGCCAGCAGCGCGACTAGCGGACTCTACGAGCAGTACTTC.

CDR3 amino acids: CASSLGQGSYNEQFF. The CDR3 DNA reads as TGTGCCAGCAGCTTGGGACAGGGATCCTACAATGAGCAGTTCTTC. V is TRBV6-6 and J is TRBJ2-1; TRBD1 matches at 9 bases. The ends lost 6 bases at V and 1 base at J; junction bases unmatched: 4. This CDR3 comprises 15 residues. Germline loops: CDR1 MNHNY, CDR2 SVGAGI (reference sequence).

The CDR3 bases are TGTGCCAGCAGTGAAGCGCTTCAGGGCCACGAGCAGTACTTC. Encoded protein: CASSEALQGHEQYF. The V and J genes are TRBV2 and TRBJ2-7; D may be TRBD1 (5 bases). The CDR3 sequence is 14 residues long. The ends were cut back, 0 bases at V and 5 bases at J, with 11 bases in the middle. Germline CDR1 SNHLY, CDR2 FYNNEI.

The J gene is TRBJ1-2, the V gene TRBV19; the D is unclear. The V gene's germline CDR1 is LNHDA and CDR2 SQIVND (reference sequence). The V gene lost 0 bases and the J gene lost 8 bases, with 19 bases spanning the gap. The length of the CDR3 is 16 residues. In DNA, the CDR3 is TGTGCCAGTAGTATAGAAAAGGAGGTTAGAGGCGTCGGCTACACCTTC. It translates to CASSIEKEVRGVGYTF.

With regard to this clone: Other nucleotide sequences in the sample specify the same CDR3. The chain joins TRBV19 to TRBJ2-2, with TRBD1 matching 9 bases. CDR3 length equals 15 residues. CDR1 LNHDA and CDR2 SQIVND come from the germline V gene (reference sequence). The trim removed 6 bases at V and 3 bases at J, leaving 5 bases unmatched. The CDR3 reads CASSQQGADTGELFF. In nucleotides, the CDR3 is TGTGCCAGTAGCCAACAGGGGGCGGACACCGGGGAGCTGTTTTTT.

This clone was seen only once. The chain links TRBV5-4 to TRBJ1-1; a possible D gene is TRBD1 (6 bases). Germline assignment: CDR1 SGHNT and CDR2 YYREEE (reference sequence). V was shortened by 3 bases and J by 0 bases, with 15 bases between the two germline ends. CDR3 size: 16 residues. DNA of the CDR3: TGTGCCAGCAGCTCTACAGGGAATTGGGTGAACACTGAAGCTTTCTTT. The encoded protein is CASSSTGNWVNTEAFF.

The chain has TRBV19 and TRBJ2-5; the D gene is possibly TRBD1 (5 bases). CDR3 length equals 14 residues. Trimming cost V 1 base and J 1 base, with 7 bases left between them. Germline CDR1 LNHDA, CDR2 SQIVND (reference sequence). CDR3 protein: CASSIGGLQETQYF. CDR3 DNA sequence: TGTGCCAGTAGTATAGGGGGCCTCCAAGAGACCCAGTACTTC.

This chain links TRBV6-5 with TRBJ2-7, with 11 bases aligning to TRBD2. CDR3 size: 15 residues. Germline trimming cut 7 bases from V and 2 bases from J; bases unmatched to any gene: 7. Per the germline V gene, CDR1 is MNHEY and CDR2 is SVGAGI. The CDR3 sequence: CASTQGLAATYEQYF. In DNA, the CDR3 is TGTGCCAGCACCCAGGGACTAGCGGCCACCTACGAGCAGTACTTC.

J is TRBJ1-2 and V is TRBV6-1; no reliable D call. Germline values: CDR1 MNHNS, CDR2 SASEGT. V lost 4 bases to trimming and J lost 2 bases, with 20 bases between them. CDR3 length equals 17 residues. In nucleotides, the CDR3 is TGTGCCAGCAGTGGATCTTTTCTGGAACAGATAAACTATGGCTACACCTTC. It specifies CASSGSFLEQINYGYTF.

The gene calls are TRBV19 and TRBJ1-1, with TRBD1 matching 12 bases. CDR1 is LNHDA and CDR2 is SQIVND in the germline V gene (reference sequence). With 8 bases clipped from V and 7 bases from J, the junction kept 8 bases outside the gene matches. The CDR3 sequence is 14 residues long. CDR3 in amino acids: CASGDRGRMYEAFF. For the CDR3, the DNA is TGTGCCAGTGGGGACAGGGGGCGTATGTATGAAGCTTTCTTT.

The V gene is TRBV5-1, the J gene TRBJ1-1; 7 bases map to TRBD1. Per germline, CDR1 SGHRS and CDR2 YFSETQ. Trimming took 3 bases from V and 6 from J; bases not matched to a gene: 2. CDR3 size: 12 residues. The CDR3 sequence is CASSWTGSEAFF. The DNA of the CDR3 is TGCGCCAGCAGCTGGACAGGATCTGAAGCTTTCTTT. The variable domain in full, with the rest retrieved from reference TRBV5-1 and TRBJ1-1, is KAGVTQTPRYLIKTRGQQVTLSCSPISGHRSVSWYQQTPGQGLQFLFEYFSETQRNKGNFPGRFSGRQFSNSRSEMNVSTLELGDSALYLCASSWTGSEAFFGQGTRLTVV.

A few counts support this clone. CDR3 coding DNA: TGTGCCAGCAGTCCCTCAGGGGGAACTAATGAAAAACTGTTTTTT. This sequence encodes CASSPSGGTNEKLFF. The chain has TRBV6-5 and TRBJ1-4, with TRBD1 matching over 7 bases. CDR1 is MNHEY and CDR2 is SVGAGI in the germline V gene. The CDR3 has 15 amino acids. With 5 bases clipped from V and 1 base from J, the junction kept 4 bases outside the gene matches.

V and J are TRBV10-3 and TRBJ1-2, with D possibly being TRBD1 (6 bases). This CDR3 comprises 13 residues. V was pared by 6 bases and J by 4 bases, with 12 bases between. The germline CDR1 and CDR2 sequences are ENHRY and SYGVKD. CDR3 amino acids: CAISQGQIYGYTF. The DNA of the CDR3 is TGTGCCATCAGCCAAGGACAGATCTATGGCTACACCTTC.